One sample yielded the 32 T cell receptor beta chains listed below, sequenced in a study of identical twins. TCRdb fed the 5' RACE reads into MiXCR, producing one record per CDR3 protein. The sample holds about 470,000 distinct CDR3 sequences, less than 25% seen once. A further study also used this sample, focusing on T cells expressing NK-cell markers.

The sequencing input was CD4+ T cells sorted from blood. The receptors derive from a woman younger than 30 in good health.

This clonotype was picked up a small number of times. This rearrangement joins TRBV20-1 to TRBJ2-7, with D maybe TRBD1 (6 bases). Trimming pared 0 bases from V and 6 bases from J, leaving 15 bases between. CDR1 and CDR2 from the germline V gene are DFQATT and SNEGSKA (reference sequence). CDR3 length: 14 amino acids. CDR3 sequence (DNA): TGCAGTGCTAGAGATAGGGGGATTCCGCTCGAGCAGTACTTC. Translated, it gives CSARDRGIPLEQYF.

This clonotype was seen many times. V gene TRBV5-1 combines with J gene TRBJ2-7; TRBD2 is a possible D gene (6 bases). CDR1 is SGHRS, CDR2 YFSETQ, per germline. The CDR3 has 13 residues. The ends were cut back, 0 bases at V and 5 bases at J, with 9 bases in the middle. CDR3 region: CASSLAGGNEQYF. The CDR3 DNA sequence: TGCGCCAGCAGCTTGGCTGGGGGGAACGAGCAGTACTTC. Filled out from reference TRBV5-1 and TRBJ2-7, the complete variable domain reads KAGVTQTPRYLIKTRGQQVTLSCSPISGHRSVSWYQQTPGQGLQFLFEYFSETQRNKGNFPGRFSGRQFSNSRSEMNVSTLELGDSALYLCASSLAGGNEQYFGPGTRLTVT.

CDR3 protein: CASGLPMGGYEQYF. The CDR3 DNA sequence: TGTGCTAGTGGTTTGCCAATGGGTGGGTACGAGCAGTACTTC. This sequence joins TRBV12-5 and TRBJ2-7; the D is unclear. From germline, CDR1 is LGHNT and CDR2 FRNRAP. V dropped 2 bases and J dropped 4 bases, with 12 bases sitting between them. The CDR3 spans 14 residues.

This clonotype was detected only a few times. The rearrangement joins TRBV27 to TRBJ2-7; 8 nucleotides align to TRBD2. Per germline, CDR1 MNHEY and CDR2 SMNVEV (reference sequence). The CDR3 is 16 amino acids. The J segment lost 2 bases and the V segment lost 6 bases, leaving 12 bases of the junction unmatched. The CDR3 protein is CASSYTGSGAPYEQYF. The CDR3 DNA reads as TGTGCCAGCAGCTACACGGGTAGCGGGGCCCCCTACGAGCAGTACTTC.

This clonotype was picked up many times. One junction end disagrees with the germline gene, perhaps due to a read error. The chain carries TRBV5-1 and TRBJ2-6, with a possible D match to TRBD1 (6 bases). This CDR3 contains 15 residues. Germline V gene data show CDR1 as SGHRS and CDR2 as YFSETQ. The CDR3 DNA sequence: TGTGCCAGCAGCTTAGGGGGCTCTGGGGCCAACGTCCTGACTTTC. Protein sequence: CASSLGGSGANVLTF.

Written as DNA, the CDR3 is TGTGCCAGCAGTTACGACAGTCGATGGCAGTATTTT. It specifies CASSYDSRWQYF. The V and J genes are TRBV27 and TRBJ2-3; D possibly corresponds to TRBD1 (5 bases). This CDR3 is built from 12 residues. Germline CDR1 and CDR2: MNHEY and SMNVEV (reference sequence). V lost 4 bases and J lost 11, with 13 bases in between.

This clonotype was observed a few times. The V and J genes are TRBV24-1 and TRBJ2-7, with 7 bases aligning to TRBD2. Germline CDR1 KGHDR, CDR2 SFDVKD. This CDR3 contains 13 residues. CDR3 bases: TGTGCTCAGACTGAGTGCGGGAGATACGAGCAGTACTTC. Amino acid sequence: CAQTECGRYEQYF.

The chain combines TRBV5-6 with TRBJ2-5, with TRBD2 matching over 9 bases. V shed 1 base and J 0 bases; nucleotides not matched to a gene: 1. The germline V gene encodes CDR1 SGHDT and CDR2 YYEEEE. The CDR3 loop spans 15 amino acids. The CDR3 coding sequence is TGTGCCAGCAGCTTGATAGCGGGGGACCAAGAGACCCAGTACTTC. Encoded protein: CASSLIAGDQETQYF. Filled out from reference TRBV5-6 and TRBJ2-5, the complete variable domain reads DAGVTQSPTHLIKTRGQQVTLRCSPKSGHDTVSWYQQALGQGPQFIFQYYEEEERQRGNFPDRFSGHQFPNYSSELNVNALLLGDSALYLCASSLIAGDQETQYFGPGTRLLVL.

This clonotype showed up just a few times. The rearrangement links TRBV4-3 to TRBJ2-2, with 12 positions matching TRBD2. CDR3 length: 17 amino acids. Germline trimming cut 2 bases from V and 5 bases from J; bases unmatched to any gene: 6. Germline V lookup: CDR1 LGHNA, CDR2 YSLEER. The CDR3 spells CASSQSLGTSGTGELFF. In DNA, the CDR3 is TGCGCCAGCAGCCAATCTCTCGGGACTAGCGGGACCGGGGAGCTGTTTTTT.

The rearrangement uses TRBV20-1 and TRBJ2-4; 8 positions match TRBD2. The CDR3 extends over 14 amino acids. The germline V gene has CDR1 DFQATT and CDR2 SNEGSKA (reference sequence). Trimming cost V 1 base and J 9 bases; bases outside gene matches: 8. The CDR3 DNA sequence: TGCAGTGCTAGAGGAACTAGCGGAGTGGGCATTCAGTACTTC. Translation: CSARGTSGVGIQYF.

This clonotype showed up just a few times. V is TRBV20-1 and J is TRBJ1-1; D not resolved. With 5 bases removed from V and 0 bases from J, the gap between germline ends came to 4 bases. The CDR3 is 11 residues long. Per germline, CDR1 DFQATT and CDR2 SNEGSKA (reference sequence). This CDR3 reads CSAPMNTEAFF. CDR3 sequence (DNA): TGCAGTGCTCCCATGAACACTGAAGCTTTCTTT.

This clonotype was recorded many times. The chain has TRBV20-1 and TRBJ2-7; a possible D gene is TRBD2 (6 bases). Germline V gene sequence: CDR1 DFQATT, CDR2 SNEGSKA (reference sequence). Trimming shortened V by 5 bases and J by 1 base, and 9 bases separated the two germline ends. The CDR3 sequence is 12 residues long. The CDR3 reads CSAASVSYEQYF. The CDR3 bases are TGCAGTGCTGCTAGCGTATCCTACGAGCAGTACTTC.

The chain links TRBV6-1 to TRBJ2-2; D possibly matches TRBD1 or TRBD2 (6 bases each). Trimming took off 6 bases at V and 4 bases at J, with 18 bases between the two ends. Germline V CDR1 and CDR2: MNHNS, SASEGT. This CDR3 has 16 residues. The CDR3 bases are TGTGCCAGCAGGTCTTCTTGGGGGGCTACCACCGGGGAGCTGTTTTTT. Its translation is CASRSSWGATTGELFF.

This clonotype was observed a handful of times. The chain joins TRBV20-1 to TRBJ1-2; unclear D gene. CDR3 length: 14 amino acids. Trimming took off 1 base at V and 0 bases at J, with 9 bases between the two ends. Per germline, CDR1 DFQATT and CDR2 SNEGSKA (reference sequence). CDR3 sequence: CSARVGGANYGYTF. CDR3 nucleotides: TGCAGTGCTAGAGTCGGCGGAGCTAACTATGGCTACACCTTC.

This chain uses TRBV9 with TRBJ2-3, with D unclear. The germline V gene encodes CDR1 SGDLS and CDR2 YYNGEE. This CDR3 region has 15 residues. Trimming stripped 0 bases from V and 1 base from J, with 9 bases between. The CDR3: CASSVVGDGTDTQYF. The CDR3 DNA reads TGTGCCAGCAGCGTAGTTGGGGATGGCACAGATACGCAGTATTTT.

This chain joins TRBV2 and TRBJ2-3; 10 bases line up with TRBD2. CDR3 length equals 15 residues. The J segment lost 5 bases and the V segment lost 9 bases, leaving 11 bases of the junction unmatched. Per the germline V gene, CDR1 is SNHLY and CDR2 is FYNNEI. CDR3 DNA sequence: TGTGCCAGATCTCGGACTAGCGGATTACTAGATACGCAGTATTTT. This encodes CARSRTSGLLDTQYF.

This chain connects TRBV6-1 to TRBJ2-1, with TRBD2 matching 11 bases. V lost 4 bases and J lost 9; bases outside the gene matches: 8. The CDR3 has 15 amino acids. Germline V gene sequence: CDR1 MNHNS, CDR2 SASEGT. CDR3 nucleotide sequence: TGTGCCAGCAGTGTTGCTAGCGGGGGGTTTGGTGAGCAGTTCTTC. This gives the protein CASSVASGGFGEQFF.

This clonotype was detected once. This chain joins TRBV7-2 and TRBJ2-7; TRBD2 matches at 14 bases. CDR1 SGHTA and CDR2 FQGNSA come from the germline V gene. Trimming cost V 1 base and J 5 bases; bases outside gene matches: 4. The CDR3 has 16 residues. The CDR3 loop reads CASSLETSGRAHEQYF. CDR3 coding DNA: TGTGCCAGCAGCTTAGAGACTAGCGGGAGGGCCCACGAGCAGTACTTC.

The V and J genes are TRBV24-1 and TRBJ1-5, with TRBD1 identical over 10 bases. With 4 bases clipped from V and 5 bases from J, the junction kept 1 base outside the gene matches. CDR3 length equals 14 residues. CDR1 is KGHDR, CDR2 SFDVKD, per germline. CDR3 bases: TGTGCCACCAGTGACGGACAGGGGGATCAGCCCCAGCATTTT. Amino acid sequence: CATSDGQGDQPQHF.

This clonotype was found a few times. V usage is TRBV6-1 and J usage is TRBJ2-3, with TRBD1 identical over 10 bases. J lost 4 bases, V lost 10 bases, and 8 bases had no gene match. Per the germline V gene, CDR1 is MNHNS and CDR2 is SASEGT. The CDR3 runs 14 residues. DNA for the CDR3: TGTGCCACCCTACGGGGACAGGGGTCAGATACGCAGTATTTT. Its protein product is CATLRGQGSDTQYF.

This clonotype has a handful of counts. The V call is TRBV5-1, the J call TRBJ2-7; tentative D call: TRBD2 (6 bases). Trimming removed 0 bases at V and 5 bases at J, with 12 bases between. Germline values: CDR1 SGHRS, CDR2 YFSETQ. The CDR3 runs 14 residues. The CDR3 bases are TGCGCCAGCAGCTTGGAAGGGCGGGACCACGAGCAGTACTTC. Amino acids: CASSLEGRDHEQYF.

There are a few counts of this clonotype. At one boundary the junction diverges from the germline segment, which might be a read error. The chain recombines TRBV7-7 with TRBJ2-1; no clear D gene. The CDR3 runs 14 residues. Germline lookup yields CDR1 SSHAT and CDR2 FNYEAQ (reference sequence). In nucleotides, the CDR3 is TGTGCTAGCAGCTCTCAGGTGTTTGCGAATGAGCAGTTCTTC. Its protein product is CASSSQVFANEQFF.

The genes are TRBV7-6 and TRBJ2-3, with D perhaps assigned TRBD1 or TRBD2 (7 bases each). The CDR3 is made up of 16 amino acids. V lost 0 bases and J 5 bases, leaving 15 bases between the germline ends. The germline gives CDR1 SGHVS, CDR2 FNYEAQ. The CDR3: CASSLAQGRGGDTQYF. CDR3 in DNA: TGTGCCAGCAGCTTAGCACAGGGGAGGGGTGGAGATACGCAGTATTTT. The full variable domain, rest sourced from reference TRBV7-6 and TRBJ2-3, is GAGVSQSPRYKVTKRGQDVALRCDPISGHVSLYWYRQALGQGPEFLTYFNYEAQQDKSGLPNDRFSAERPEGSISTLTIQRTEQRDSAMYRCASSLAQGRGGDTQYFGPGTRLTVL.

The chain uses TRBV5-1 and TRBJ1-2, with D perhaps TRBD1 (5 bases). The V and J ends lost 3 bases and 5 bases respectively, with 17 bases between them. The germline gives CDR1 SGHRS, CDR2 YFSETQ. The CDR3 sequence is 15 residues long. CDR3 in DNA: TGCGCCAGCAGCTGGGGCGCAGGGCGGGATTATGGCTACACCTTC. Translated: CASSWGAGRDYGYTF.

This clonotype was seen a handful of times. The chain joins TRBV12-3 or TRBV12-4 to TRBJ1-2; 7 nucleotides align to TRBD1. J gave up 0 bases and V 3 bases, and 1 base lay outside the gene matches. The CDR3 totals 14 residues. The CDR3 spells CASSLGQPNYGYTF. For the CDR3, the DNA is TGTGCCAGCAGTTTGGGACAGCCTAACTATGGCTACACCTTC.

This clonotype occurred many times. CDR3 coding DNA: TGCGCCAGCAGCGGTGTACCTGTAGAGACCCAGTACTTC. Its protein product is CASSGVPVETQYF. This chain links TRBV5-1 with TRBJ2-5; D call uncertain. The CDR3 covers 13 residues. V was pared by 4 bases and J by 4 bases, with 11 bases between. The V gene's germline CDR1 is SGHRS and CDR2 YFSETQ.

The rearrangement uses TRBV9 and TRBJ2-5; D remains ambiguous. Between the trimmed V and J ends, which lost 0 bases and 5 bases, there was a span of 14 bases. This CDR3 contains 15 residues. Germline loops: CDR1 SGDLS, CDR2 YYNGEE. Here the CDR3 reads CASSVASGSLETQYF. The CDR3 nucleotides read TGTGCCAGCAGCGTAGCTTCGGGTAGCTTGGAGACCCAGTACTTC.

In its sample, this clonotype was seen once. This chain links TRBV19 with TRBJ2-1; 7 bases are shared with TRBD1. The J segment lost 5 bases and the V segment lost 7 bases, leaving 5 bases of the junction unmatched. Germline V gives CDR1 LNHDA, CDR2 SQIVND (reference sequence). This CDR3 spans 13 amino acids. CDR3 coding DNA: TGTGCCAGTATGGGACAGCTTCACAATGAGCAGTTCTTC. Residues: CASMGQLHNEQFF. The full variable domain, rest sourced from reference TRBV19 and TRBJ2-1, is DGGITQSPKYLFRKEGQNVTLSCEQNLNHDAMYWYRQDPGQGLRLIYYSQIVNDFQKGDIAEGYSVSREKKESFPLTVTSAQKNPTAFYLCASMGQLHNEQFFGPGTRLTVL.

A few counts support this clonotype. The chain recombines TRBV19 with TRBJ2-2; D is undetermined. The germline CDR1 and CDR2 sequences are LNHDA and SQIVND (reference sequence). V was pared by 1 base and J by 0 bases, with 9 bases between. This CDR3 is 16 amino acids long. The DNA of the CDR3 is TGTGCCAGTAGTATAGCGCCGGGTGCGAACACCGGGGAGCTGTTTTTT. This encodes CASSIAPGANTGELFF.

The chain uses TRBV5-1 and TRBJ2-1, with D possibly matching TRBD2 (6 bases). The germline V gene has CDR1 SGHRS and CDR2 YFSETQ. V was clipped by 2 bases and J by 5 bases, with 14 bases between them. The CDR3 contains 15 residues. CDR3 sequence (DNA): TGCGCCAGCAGCTTAACCGCGGGAAGTAACAATGAGCAGTTCTTC. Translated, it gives CASSLTAGSNNEQFF. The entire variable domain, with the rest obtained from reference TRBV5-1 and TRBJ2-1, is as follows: KAGVTQTPRYLIKTRGQQVTLSCSPISGHRSVSWYQQTPGQGLQFLFEYFSETQRNKGNFPGRFSGRQFSNSRSEMNVSTLELGDSALYLCASSLTAGSNNEQFFGPGTRLTVL.

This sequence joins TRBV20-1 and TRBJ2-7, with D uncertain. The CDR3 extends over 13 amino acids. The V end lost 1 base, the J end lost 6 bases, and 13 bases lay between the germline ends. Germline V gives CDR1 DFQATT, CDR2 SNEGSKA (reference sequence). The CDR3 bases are TGCAGTGCTAGAGGTACCCCCGTAGGCGAGCAGTACTTC. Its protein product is CSARGTPVGEQYF.

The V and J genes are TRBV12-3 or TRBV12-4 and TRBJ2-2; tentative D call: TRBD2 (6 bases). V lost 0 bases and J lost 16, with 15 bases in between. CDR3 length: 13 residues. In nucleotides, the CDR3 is TGTGCCAGCAGTTTAGCGTTACTAGCCCACCCGTTTTTT. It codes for CASSLALLAHPFF.